One and the same sample provided the 7 T cell receptor beta chains below, sequenced in a study of blood T cell repertoires in COVID-19. Profiled with immunoSEQ multiplex PCR; TCRdb holds only in-frame clones, not every one. The table includes around 310,000 clones, over 75% detected once. The sequenced sample was PBMCs or T cells enriched from blood (not recorded which). The receptors here all came from a woman aged 40 to 50 who had recovered from COVID-19.

Here the CDR3 reads CAWTGDRVHDGYTF. As DNA, the CDR3 is TGTGCCTGGACCGGTGACAGGGTTCACGATGGCTACACCTTC. The V call is TRBV30, the J call TRBJ1-2; TRBD1 matches 7 bases. Per the germline V gene, CDR1 is GTSNPN and CDR2 is SVGIG (reference sequence). Trimming took 4 bases from V and 6 from J; bases not matched to a gene: 11. The CDR3 is 14 residues long.

This sequence joins TRBV4-1 and TRBJ2-1; 8 bases are shared with TRBD2. The J segment lost 6 bases and the V segment lost 0 bases, leaving 10 bases of the junction unmatched. The CDR3 extends over 17 amino acids. Germline V lookup: CDR1 MGHRA, CDR2 YSYEKL. CDR3 DNA: TGCGCCAGCAGCCAAGATCGGGGGAGGCTAGCGGGCAATGAGCAGTTCTTC. Residues: CASSQDRGRLAGNEQFF.

The V and J genes are TRBV7-2 and TRBJ1-6, with D maybe TRBD1 (6 bases). CDR1 is SGHTA and CDR2 is FQGNSA in the germline V gene. The CDR3 has 15 residues. Trimming took off 1 base at V and 10 bases at J, with 14 bases between the two ends. CDR3 sequence reads: CASSLDLMRGSPLHF. The CDR3 nucleotides read TGTGCCAGCAGCTTAGATCTAATGAGGGGGTCACCCCTCCACTTT.

V usage is TRBV7-2 and J usage is TRBJ1-3, with 7 bases aligning to TRBD1. The CDR3 has 14 residues. Losses at the gene ends were 3 bases for V and 4 bases for J; bases not matched to a gene: 3. CDR1 and CDR2 (germline): SGHTA, FQGNSA. CDR3 nucleotides: TGTGCCAGCAGCTTGCAGGGGGTAGGAAACACCATATATTTT. This gives the protein CASSLQGVGNTIYF.

The CDR3 region is CAEHGNTIYF. DNA of the CDR3: TGTGCCGAGCACGGAAACACCATATATTTT. This sequence joins TRBV5-4 and TRBJ1-3; no firm D call. With 10 bases removed from V and 4 bases from J, the gap between germline ends came to 6 bases. Germline lookup yields CDR1 SGHNT and CDR2 YYREEE (reference sequence). This CDR3 has 10 amino acids.

The V gene is TRBV29-1, the J gene TRBJ1-1; no reliable D call. Per germline, CDR1 SQVTM and CDR2 ANQGSEA. Trimming left V 7 bases short and J 7 bases short, with 13 bases between. CDR3 length: 11 residues. CDR3 DNA: TGCAGCGCCGGGGTTGGCGGTGAAGCTTTCTTT. Protein product: CSAGVGGEAFF.

The chain links TRBV5-1 to TRBJ2-7, with 8 bases fitting TRBD1. CDR3 size: 14 residues. With V trimmed by 4 bases and J by 1 base, 4 bases remained unmatched. In germline, CDR1 is SGHRS, CDR2 YFSETQ. CDR3 loop: CASSPGQVSYEQYF. DNA of the CDR3: TGCGCCAGCAGCCCGGGACAGGTTTCCTACGAGCAGTACTTC.